This TCR beta chain was sequenced during a study of shared clonotypes between healthy human individuals. Overall study context: There were three CD4 naive, three CD4 memory, two CD8 naive and one CD8 memory plates per donor. The study's findings and limits: Memory subsets had estimated richness that was generally smaller than that of naive subsets.

For each subset, genomic DNA was distributed in equal portions over several immunoSEQ plates. Data came from immunoSEQ multiplex PCR; TCRdb stores just in-frame clones and leaves some out. There are roughly 2 million clones in the sample; 90% to 97% occur only once, and 0.13% lies in the top ten. V trimming: 2 bases; J trimming: 6 bases; junction bases outside the gene matches: 8. Germline lookup yields CDR1 SGHDT and CDR2 YYEEEE. The CDR3 consists of 16 residues. With regard to this clone: What it binds is not known.

What was sequenced was naive CD4+ T cells sorted from blood. The subset here: CD45RA+ positively selected. The V gene is TRBV5-6, the J gene TRBJ2-2; 9 bases are a match to TRBD1. The TCR sequence derives from a man aged 18 to 30 in good health. In DNA, the CDR3 is TGTGCCAGCAGCTTAACCGGGACAGGGCTCCCCGGGGAGCTGTTTTTT. It encodes CASSLTGTGLPGELFF.